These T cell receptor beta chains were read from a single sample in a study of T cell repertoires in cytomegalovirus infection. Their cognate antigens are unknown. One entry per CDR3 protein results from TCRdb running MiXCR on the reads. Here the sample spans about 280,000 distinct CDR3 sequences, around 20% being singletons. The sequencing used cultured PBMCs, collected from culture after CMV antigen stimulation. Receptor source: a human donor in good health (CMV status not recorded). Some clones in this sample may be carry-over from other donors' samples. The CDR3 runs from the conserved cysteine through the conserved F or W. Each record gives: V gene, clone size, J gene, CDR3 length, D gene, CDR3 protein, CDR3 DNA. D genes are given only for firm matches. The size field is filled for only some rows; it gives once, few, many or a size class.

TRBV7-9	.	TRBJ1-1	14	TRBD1	CASSTRQGNTEAFF	TGTGCCAGCAGCACGCGACAGGGGAACACTGAAGCTTTCTTT
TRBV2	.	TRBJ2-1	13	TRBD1	CASRETGNNEQFF	TGTGCCAGCAGAGAGACAGGGAACAATGAGCAGTTCTTC
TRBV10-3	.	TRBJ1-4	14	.	CAIRPGRDNEKLFF	TGTGCCATCAGGCCGGGACGGGATAATGAAAAACTGTTTTTT
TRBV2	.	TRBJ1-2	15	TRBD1	CASRSGTGGLYGYTF	TGTGCCAGCAGGTCCGGGACAGGGGGGCTCTATGGCTACACCTTC
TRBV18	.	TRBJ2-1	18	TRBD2	CASSSLSGLARAYNEQFF	TGTGCCAGCTCATCACTTTCGGGACTAGCGCGAGCCTACAATGAGCAGTTCTTC
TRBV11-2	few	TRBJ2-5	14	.	CASRKGAGEETQYF	TGTGCCAGCAGGAAGGGAGCGGGCGAAGAGACCCAGTACTTC
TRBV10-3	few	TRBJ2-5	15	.	CAISESTGTQETQYF	TGTGCCATCAGTGAGTCAACAGGGACACAAGAGACCCAGTACTTC
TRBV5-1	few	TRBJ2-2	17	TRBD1	CASSRIRDSRTAGELFF	TGCGCCAGCAGCAGAATACGGGACAGTCGAACGGCCGGGGAGCTGTTTTTT
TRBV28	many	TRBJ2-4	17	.	CASSETGGGSAKNIQYF	TGTGCCAGCAGTGAGACAGGAGGGGGTAGTGCCAAAAACATTCAGTACTTC
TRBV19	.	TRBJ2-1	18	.	CASSLTRGDGYSYNEQFF	TGTGCCAGTAGCCTAACTAGGGGGGACGGGTACTCCTACAATGAGCAGTTCTTC
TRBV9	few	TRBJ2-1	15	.	CASSHGSSHPNEQFF	TGTGCCAGCAGCCACGGTAGCTCCCACCCCAATGAGCAGTTCTTC
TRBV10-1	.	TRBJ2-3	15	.	CASSETEDLTDTQYF	TGCGCCAGCAGTGAAACAGAAGACTTAACAGATACGCAGTATTTT
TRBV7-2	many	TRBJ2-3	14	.	CASSLEYGTDTQYF	TGTGCCAGCAGCTTAGAGTATGGGACAGATACGCAGTATTTT
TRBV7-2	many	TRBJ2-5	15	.	CASSYTSTRESQLYF	TGTGCCAGCAGCTACACTTCTACCCGGGAGTCCCAATTGTACTTC
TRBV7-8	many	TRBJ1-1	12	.	CASWSMNTEAFF	TGTGCCAGCTGGAGCATGAACACTGAAGCTTTCTTT
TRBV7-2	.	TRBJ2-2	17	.	CASSLFVMATTTGELFF	TGTGCCAGCAGCTTATTTGTTATGGCCACCACTACCGGGGAGCTGTTTTTT
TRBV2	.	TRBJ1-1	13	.	CASSVSESPEAFF	TGTGCCAGCAGTGTTAGCGAAAGTCCTGAAGCTTTCTTT
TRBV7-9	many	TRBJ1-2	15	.	CASSLADHWLYGYTF	TGTGCCAGCAGCTTAGCGGATCATTGGCTCTATGGCTACACCTTC
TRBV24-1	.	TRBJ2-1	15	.	CATSDPESGISEQFF	TGTGCCACCAGTGATCCCGAGTCGGGGATATCTGAGCAGTTCTTC
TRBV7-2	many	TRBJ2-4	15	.	CASSPGSVAKNIQYF	TGTGCCAGCAGCCCAGGATCAGTAGCCAAAAACATTCAGTACTTC
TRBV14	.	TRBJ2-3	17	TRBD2	CASSQRQLGLAADTQYF	TGTGCCAGCAGCCAAAGACAGCTTGGACTAGCGGCAGATACGCAGTATTTT
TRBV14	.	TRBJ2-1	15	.	CASSQDSSFYNEQFF	TGTGCCAGCAGCCAAGATTCTAGTTTCTACAATGAGCAGTTCTTC
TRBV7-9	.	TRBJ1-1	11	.	CASNQNTEAFF	TGTGCCAGCAACCAGAACACTGAAGCTTTCTTT
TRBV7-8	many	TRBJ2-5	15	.	CASSLDYGRAETQYF	TGTGCCAGCAGCTTAGACTATGGGCGGGCAGAGACCCAGTACTTC
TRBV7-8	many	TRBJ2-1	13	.	CASSLTTGNEQFF	TGTGCCAGCAGCTTAACAACAGGGAATGAGCAGTTCTTC
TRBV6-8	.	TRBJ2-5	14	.	CATQKDIGQETQYF	TGTGCCACCCAGAAGGACATCGGACAAGAGACCCAGTACTTC
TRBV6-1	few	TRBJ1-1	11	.	CASSYGLGAFF	TGTGCCAGCAGTTACGGCCTCGGGGCTTTCTTT
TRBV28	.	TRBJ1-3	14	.	CASSFRQPGNTIYF	TGTGCCAGCAGTTTTCGGCAGCCTGGAAACACCATATATTTT
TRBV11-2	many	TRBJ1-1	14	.	CASSLGKVNTEAFF	TGTGCCAGCAGCTTAGGGAAGGTGAACACTGAAGCTTTCTTT
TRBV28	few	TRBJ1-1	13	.	CASRLTGSTEAFF	TGTGCCAGCAGGCTTACAGGGAGTACTGAAGCTTTCTTT
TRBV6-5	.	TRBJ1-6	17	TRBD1	CASSLEGQGWPYSPLHF	TGTGCCAGCAGTTTAGAGGGACAGGGGTGGCCCTACTCACCCCTCCACTTT
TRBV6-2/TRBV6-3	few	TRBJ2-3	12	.	CASSSSSDTQYF	TGTGCCAGCAGTTCTAGCTCAGATACGCAGTATTTT
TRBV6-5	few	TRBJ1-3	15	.	CASSPGGYTGNTIYF	TGTGCCAGCAGCCCCGGAGGGTACACTGGAAACACCATATATTTT
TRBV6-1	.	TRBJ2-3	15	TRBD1	CASSEVGTGTDTQYF	TGTGCCAGCAGTGAAGTAGGGACAGGGACAGATACGCAGTATTTT
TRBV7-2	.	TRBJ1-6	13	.	CASTWSWRSPLHF	TGTGCCAGCACCTGGTCCTGGCGCTCACCCCTCCACTTT
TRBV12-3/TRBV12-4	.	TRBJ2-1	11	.	CASRLTGKQFF	TGTGCCAGCAGACTTACAGGGAAACAGTTCTTC
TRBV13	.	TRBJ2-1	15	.	CASSLGSGVRDEQFF	TGTGCCAGCAGCTTAGGCTCGGGGGTTAGAGATGAGCAGTTCTTC
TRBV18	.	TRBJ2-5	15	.	CASSPLAEIKETQYF	TGTGCCAGCTCACCACTAGCGGAGATTAAAGAGACCCAGTACTTC
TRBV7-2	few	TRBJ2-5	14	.	CASSPRTAGETQYF	TGTGCCAGCAGCCCCCGGACGGCCGGGGAGACCCAGTACTTC
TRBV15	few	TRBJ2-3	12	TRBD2	CATSRTSGTAYF	TGTGCCACCAGCAGAACTAGCGGGACGGCATATTTT
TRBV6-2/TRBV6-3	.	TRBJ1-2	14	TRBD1	CASSIQGASRGYTF	TGTGCCAGCAGCATACAGGGGGCGTCAAGAGGCTACACCTTC
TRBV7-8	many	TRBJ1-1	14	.	CASSLVGGNTEAFF	TGTGCCAGCAGCTTAGTCGGGGGGAACACTGAAGCTTTCTTT
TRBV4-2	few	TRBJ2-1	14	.	CASSPTGLNNEQFF	TGTGCCAGCAGCCCCACTGGGTTAAACAATGAGCAGTTCTTC
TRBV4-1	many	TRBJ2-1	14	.	CASSLSGELDEQFF	TGCGCCAGCAGCTTATCAGGGGAATTGGATGAGCAGTTCTTC
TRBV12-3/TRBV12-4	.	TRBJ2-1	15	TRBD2	CASSPLGLAYNEQFF	TGTGCCAGCAGCCCTCTGGGACTAGCTTACAATGAGCAGTTCTTC
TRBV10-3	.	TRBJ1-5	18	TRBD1	CAINPGQGRPYSNQPQHF	TGTGCCATCAATCCGGGACAGGGGAGACCATATAGCAATCAGCCCCAGCATTTT
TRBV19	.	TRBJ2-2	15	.	CASSPAIVNTGELFF	TGTGCCAGTAGTCCGGCTATAGTGAACACCGGGGAGCTGTTTTTT
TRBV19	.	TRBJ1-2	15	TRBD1	CASSLGTGLNYGYTF	TGTGCCAGTAGCCTAGGGACAGGATTAAACTATGGCTACACCTTC
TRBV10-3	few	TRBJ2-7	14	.	CAIRGGPLGNEQYF	TGTGCCATCAGGGGGGGACCCCTGGGGAACGAGCAGTACTTC
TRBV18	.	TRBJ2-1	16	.	CASSPLDGYSYNEQFF	TGTGCCAGCTCACCCCTGGACGGCTACTCCTACAATGAGCAGTTCTTC
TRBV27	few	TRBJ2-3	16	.	CASSLLNSGWIDTQYF	TGTGCCAGCAGTTTATTAAATAGTGGTTGGATAGATACGCAGTATTTT
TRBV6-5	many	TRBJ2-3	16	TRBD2	CASRTGLAGRTDTQYF	TGTGCCAGCAGAACGGGACTAGCGGGGAGGACAGATACGCAGTATTTT
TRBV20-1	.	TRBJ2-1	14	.	CSASLSGPPYEQFF	TGCAGTGCTAGTCTGAGCGGCCCCCCCTATGAGCAGTTCTTC
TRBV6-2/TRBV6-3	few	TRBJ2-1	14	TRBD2	CASSYYGTSSEQFF	TGTGCCAGCAGTTACTACGGGACTAGCAGTGAGCAGTTCTTC
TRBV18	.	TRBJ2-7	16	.	CASSPTGAFHAYEQYF	TGTGCCAGCTCACCAACGGGGGCGTTTCACGCCTACGAGCAGTACTTC
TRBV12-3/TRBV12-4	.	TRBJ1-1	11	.	CASSSGHQAFF	TGTGCCAGCAGCTCGGGACATCAAGCTTTCTTT
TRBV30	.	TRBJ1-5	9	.	CAWVQPQHF	TGTGCCTGGGTTCAACCCCAGCATTTT